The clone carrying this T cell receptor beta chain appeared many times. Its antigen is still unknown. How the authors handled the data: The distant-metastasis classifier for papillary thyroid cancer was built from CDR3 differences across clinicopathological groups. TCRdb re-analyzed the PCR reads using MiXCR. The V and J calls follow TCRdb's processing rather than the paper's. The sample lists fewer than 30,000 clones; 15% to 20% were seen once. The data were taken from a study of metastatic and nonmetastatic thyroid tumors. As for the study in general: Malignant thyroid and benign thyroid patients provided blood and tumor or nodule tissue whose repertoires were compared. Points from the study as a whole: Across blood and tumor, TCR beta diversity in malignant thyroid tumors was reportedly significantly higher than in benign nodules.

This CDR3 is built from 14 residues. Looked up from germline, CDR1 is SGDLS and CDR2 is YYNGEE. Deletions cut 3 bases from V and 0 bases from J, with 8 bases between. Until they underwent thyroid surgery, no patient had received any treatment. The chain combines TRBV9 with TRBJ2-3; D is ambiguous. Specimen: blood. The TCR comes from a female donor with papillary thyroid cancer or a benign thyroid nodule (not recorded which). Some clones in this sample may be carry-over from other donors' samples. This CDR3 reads CASSEQPSTDTQYF. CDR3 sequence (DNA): TGTGCCAGCAGCGAACAGCCGAGCACAGATACGCAGTATTTT.